This entry features one T cell receptor beta chain sequence. As yet, its antigen is unknown. Trimming pared 4 bases from V and 12 bases from J, leaving 17 bases between. Germline V gives CDR1 SGHRS, CDR2 YFSETQ. The length of the CDR3 is 13 residues. The source of the sample is a study of cytomegalovirus exposure and HLA in healthy donors. General study results and limits: Reports showed the classifier diagnosing cytomegalovirus status with high specificity and sensitivity. Analysis was performed later, and it showed HLA-associated TCR beta chains to be more clonally expanded than equally common others. The study labeled 164 TCR beta chains cytomegalovirus-associated.

Primers included in the PCR were 60 Vbeta and 13 Jbeta primers. The assay was immunoSEQ multiplex PCR, and TCRdb's table has in-frame clones only and misses some. This sample has about 140,000 clones, with roughly 77% found just once. This sequence joins TRBV5-1 and TRBJ1-3; a weak D match, TRBD1 (6 bases). The sequenced sample was PBMCs. This TCR was recovered from a man aged 18 to 29 in good health and CMV-seropositive. CDR3 amino acids: CASSRSGEGNIYF. The CDR3 DNA is TGCGCCAGCAGCCGGTCAGGGGAGGGAAACATATATTTT.